This entry lists 2 T cell receptor beta chains sequenced from one sample in a study of cytomegalovirus exposure and HLA in healthy donors. This table comes from immunoSEQ multiplex PCR, and its TCRdb copy is limited to in-frame clones, with some not included. In the table there are 200,000 or so clones, around nine tenths of which are singletons. The sample consisted of PBMCs. Every receptor here comes from a woman younger than 35 in good health and CMV-seronegative.

The rearrangement uses TRBV13 and TRBJ2-2; the D is unclear. CDR3 length equals 12 residues. CDR1 and CDR2 from the germline V gene are PRHDT and FYEKMQ (reference sequence). V was shortened by 8 bases and J by 0 bases, with 4 bases between the two germline ends. This CDR3 reads CASVANTGELFF. The DNA for the CDR3 is TGTGCCAGCGTCGCGAACACCGGGGAGCTGTTTTTT.

The chain carries TRBV7-2 and TRBJ2-7; D not certain. CDR1 is SGHTA, CDR2 FQGNSA, per germline. There are 17 residues in the CDR3. V was pared by 5 bases and J by 6 bases, with 26 bases between. This CDR3 reads CASSLSRLSSTFSEQYF. DNA of the CDR3: TGTGCCAGCAGCCTGTCGCGACTTAGTTCTACTTTTTCCGAGCAGTACTTC.